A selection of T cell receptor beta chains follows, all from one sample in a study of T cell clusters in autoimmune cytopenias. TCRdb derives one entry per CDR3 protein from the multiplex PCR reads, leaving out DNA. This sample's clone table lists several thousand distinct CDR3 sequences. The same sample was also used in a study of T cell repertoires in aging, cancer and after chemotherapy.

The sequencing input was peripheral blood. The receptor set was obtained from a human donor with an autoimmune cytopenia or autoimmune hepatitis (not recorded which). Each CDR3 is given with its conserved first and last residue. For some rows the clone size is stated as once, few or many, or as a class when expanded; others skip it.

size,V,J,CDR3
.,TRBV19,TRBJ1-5,CASSTQGAVQPQHF
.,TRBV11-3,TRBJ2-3,CASSPNEGFGHTDTQYF
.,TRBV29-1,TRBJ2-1,CSVDPDRGFYNEQFF
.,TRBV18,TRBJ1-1,CASSPRQGAMNTEAFF
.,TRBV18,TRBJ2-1,CASSPPVGVGSYNEQFF
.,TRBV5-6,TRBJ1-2,CASSFAGGLYGYTF
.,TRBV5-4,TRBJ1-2,CASSLPGTGAGHRGYTF
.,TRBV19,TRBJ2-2,CASKRTGGTGELFF
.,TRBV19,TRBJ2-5,CASSPDSGTGAETQYF
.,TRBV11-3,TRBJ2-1,CASNPRGLYNEQFF
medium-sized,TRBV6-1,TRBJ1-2,CASSERGTFYGYTF
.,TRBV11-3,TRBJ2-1,CASSLGPFGNEQFF
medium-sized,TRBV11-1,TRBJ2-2,CASSLGGTTGELFF
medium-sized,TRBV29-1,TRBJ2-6,CSVGEIAGANVLTF
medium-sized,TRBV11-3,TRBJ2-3,CATGQSYTDTQYF
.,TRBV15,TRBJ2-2,CATRKGWQDTGELFF
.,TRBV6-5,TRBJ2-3,CASSKPLTDTQYF
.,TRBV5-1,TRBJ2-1,CASRTGQGANNEQFF
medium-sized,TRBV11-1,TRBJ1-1,CASSLNRVGRGEAFF
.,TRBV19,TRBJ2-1,CASSIESGRLPNNEQFF
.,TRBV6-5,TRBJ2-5,CASSPSGGVKTQYF
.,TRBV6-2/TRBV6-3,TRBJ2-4,CASEQGTGKNIQYF
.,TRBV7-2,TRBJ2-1,CASSLISGGALEQFF
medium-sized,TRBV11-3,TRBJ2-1,CASSLDLSENEQFF
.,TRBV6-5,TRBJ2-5,CASSTRSETQYF
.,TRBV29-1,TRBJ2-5,CSVGGVSRRETQYF
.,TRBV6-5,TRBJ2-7,CASSYSFQGREQYF
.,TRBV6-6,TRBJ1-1,CASSYYGLNTEAFF
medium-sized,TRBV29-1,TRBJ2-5,CSAVRGGAGETQYF
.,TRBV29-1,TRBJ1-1,CSVDRASPGTEAFF
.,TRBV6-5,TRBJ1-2,CASRINTGLYGYTF
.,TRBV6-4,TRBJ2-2,CASSSGDTGELFF
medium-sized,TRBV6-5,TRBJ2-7,CASTGGGRKGSYEQYF
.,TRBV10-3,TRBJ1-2,CAISLGTGGNYGYTF
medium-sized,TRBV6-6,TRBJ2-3,CASSYSPLAGVITDTQYF
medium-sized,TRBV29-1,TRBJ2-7,CSVTRDLGEQYF
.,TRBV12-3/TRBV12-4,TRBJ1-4,CASSQVTEKLFF
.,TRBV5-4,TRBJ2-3,CASRTPRRYGTDTQYF
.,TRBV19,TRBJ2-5,CASSISHRGSETQYF
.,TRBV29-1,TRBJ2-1,CSGLPPAGTSGGGGNEQFF
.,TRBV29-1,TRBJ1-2,CSAVAGHYGYTF
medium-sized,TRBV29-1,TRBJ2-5,CSVGRDSGTQYF
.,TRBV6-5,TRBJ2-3,CASSRWGGAADTQYF
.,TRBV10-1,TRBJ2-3,CASSEDAHLDPYF
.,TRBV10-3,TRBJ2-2,CAISGTENTGELFF
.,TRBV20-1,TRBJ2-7,CSAQTASGGLYF
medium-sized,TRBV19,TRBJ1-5,CASSIAGYSNQPQHF
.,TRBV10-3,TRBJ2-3,CAISEGYRTQYF
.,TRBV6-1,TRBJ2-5,CASSGLAGGQETQYF
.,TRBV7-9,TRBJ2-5,CATAGGQETQYF
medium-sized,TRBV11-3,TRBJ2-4,CASSSGQIRYF
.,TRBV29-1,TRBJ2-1,CSVDLWGQTPSLSYNEQFF
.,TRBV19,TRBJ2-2,CASSIQRGLNTGELFF
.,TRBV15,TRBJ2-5,CATSLAGGPSETQYF
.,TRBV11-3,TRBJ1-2,CASSSDRGRGYTF
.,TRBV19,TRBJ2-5,CASSGSRGSETQYF
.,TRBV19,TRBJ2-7,CASSRDGSSYEQYF
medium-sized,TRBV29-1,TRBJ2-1,CSVDFLFSYNEQFF
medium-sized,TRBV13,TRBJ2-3,CASSFWTSGGRDTQYF
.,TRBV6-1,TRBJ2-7,CASRRGTNEQYF